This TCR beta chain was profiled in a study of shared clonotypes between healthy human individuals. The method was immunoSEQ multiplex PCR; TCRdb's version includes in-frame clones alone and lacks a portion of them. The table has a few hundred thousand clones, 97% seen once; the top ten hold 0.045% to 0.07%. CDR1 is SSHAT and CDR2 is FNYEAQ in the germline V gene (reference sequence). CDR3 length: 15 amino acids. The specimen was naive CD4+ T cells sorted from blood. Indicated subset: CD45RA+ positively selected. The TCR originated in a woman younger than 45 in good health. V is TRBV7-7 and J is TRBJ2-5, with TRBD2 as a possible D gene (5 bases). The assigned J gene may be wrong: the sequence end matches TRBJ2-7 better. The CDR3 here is CASSFPDLNPYEQYF. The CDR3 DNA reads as TGTGCCAGCAGCTTCCCGGACTTAAACCCCTACGAGCAGTACTTC.